The next 22 T cell receptor beta chains were all read from a single sample in a study of cytomegalovirus exposure and HLA in healthy donors. Vbeta (60) and Jbeta (13) primers were used in the PCR. Clones were sequenced by immunoSEQ multiplex PCR, and TCRdb holds only the in-frame ones, with some missing. This table holds about 160,000 clones, just over 70% found once. Sequencing was performed on PBMCs. The receptors were gathered from a man aged 18 to 30 in good health and CMV-seropositive.

V gene TRBV13 combines with J gene TRBJ1-1, with 8 bases aligning to TRBD1. The V and J ends lost 4 bases and 7 bases, in that order; junction bases with no gene match: 17. Looked up from germline, CDR1 is PRHDT and CDR2 is FYEKMQ (reference sequence). This CDR3 region has 17 residues. The CDR3 DNA sequence: TGTGCCAGCAGCTCGACTCAGACGACAGGGGCGATCGGTGAAGCTTTCTTT. As protein: CASSSTQTTGAIGEAFF.

This clone has a single count. The chain combines TRBV28 with TRBJ2-2, with D possibly matching TRBD1 (6 bases). The CDR3 is 17 amino acids. V shed 6 bases and J shed 1 base, with 18 bases lying between them. CDR1 is MDHEN, CDR2 SYDVKM, per germline. In nucleotides, the CDR3 is TGTGCCAGCAGCTTAGGTTTGACAGGCTTGAACACCGGGGAGCTGTTTTTT. Encoded protein: CASSLGLTGLNTGELFF.

This clone was detected a few times. The V call is TRBV5-5, the J call TRBJ1-1; TRBD1 is a possible D gene (5 bases). This CDR3 comprises 15 residues. Per the germline V gene, CDR1 is SGHKS and CDR2 is YYEKEE (reference sequence). The germline V and J ends were trimmed by 1 base and 0 bases, with 10 bases remaining between them. This chain's CDR3 is CASSLYDSMNTEAFF. CDR3 bases: TGTGCCAGCAGCTTGTATGACAGTATGAACACTGAAGCTTTCTTT.

The V and J genes are TRBV28 and TRBJ1-1, with a weak D call TRBD1 (6 bases). This CDR3 spans 17 amino acids. V shed 5 bases and J shed 1 base, with 20 bases lying between them. Germline CDR1 MDHEN, CDR2 SYDVKM. CDR3 DNA: TGTGCCAGCAGTGTAGTTCAGGGGATCCGGCCGAACACTGAAGCTTTCTTT. Protein product: CASSVVQGIRPNTEAFF.

In this sample, this clone turned up a few times. This chain joins TRBV5-5 and TRBJ1-3, with D uncertain. CDR1 is SGHKS, CDR2 YYEKEE, per germline (reference sequence). This CDR3 contains 14 residues. Between the trimmed V and J ends, which lost 1 base and 0 bases, there was a span of 5 bases. The CDR3 spells CASSLIFSGNTIYF. Here the CDR3 DNA reads TGTGCCAGCAGCTTGATCTTCTCTGGAAACACCATATATTTT.

The CDR3 loop reads CASSRQGSYEQYV. The DNA for the CDR3 is TGTGCCAGCAGCCGACAGGGTTCCTACGAGCAGTACGTC. V and J are TRBV11-3 and TRBJ2-7; 7 bases fit TRBD1. V lost 5 bases and J lost 1; bases outside the gene matches: 2. Germline V CDR1 and CDR2: SGHNT, YENEEA. This CDR3 region has 13 residues.

The chain carries TRBV11-3 and TRBJ2-3; 9 positions match TRBD2. The CDR3 spans 15 residues. Germline CDR1 reads SGHNT; CDR2 reads YENEEA. With 1 base clipped from V and 2 bases from J, the junction kept 1 base outside the gene matches. The CDR3 DNA is TGTGCCAGCAGCTTAGGGACTAGCGACACAGATACGCAGTATTTT. Amino acids: CASSLGTSDTDTQYF.

The rearrangement links TRBV14 to TRBJ1-1; TRBD1 is a possible D gene (5 bases). Germline values: CDR1 SGHDN, CDR2 FVKESK. The CDR3 loop spans 14 amino acids. Trimming pared 4 bases from V and 0 bases from J, leaving 9 bases between. CDR3 sequence: CASSRSGLNTEAFF. CDR3 DNA sequence: TGTGCCAGCAGCCGTTCAGGGCTGAACACTGAAGCTTTCTTT.

This clone was detected a few times. The chain couples TRBV27 to TRBJ2-7, with TRBD1 matching 7 bases. V was pared by 5 bases and J by 5 bases, with 12 bases of the junction left unmatched. CDR3 length equals 15 residues. Germline assignment: CDR1 MNHEY and CDR2 SMNVEV (reference sequence). As DNA, the CDR3 is TGTGCCAGCAGTATAACCACAGGGGATCAGGACGAGCAGTACGTC. The encoded protein is CASSITTGDQDEQYV.

Here the CDR3 DNA reads TGTGCCAGCGCCCCAGGGGGCCCTAACTATGGCTACACCTTC. Translated: CASAPGGPNYGYTF. This sequence joins TRBV28 and TRBJ1-2, with 8 bases aligning to TRBD1. Germline assignment: CDR1 MDHEN and CDR2 SYDVKM. The V segment lost 8 bases and the J segment 0 bases; nucleotides outside the gene matches: 5. This CDR3 contains 14 residues.

This clone was detected a few times. The chain's CDR3 is CASSQGQGTYYGYTF. Here the CDR3 DNA reads TGCGCCAGCAGCCAAGGACAGGGGACCTACTATGGCTACACCTTC. V and J are TRBV5-1 and TRBJ1-2; 9 nucleotides align to TRBD1. CDR1 and CDR2 (germline): SGHRS, YFSETQ. This CDR3 has 15 amino acids. V was clipped by 4 bases and J by 3 bases; unmatched bases: 7.

This clone was detected only a few times. The rearrangement uses TRBV9 and TRBJ2-1; the match to TRBD1 covers 7 bases. The CDR3 loop spans 15 amino acids. V lost 3 bases, J lost 3 bases, and 6 bases stayed unmatched. The germline V gene encodes CDR1 SGDLS and CDR2 YYNGEE. Here the CDR3 DNA reads TGTGCCAGCAGCGCGGCCGGGACAGACTACAATGAGCAGTTCTTC. Amino acid sequence: CASSAAGTDYNEQFF.

The J gene is TRBJ2-5, the V gene TRBV4-1, with 12 bases aligning to TRBD2. The CDR3 has 15 amino acids. Trimming took 6 bases from V and 4 from J; bases not matched to a gene: 6. Germline CDR1 MGHRA, CDR2 YSYEKL. CDR3 protein: CASSSGTSGLETQYF. CDR3 DNA: TGCGCCAGCAGTTCCGGGACTAGCGGGTTAGAGACCCAGTACTTC.

This clone turned up a few times. V is TRBV10-3 and J is TRBJ2-7, with 7 nucleotides matching TRBD2. CDR1 is ENHRY, CDR2 SYGVKD, per germline. The CDR3 spans 16 residues. V trimming: 3 bases; J trimming: 4 bases; junction bases outside the gene matches: 12. CDR3 loop: CAISEKWDSGGYEQYV. The CDR3 nucleotides are TGTGCCATCAGTGAAAAATGGGACTCCGGGGGGTACGAGCAGTACGTC.

The chain combines TRBV4-2 with TRBJ2-3, with 10 bases matching TRBD2. This CDR3 is 16 amino acids long. V lost 3 bases and J lost 5; bases outside the gene matches: 8. In germline, CDR1 is LGHNA, CDR2 YNFKEQ. CDR3 sequence (DNA): TGTGCCAGCAGCCAGCCTAGCGGGAGAGAAGTAGATACGCAGTATTTT. Residues: CASSQPSGREVDTQYF.

The rearrangement uses TRBV7-9 and TRBJ2-7, with 10 bases that match TRBD1. Germline V CDR1 and CDR2: SEHNR, FQNEAQ (reference sequence). This CDR3 spans 15 amino acids. The J segment lost 7 bases and the V segment lost 0 bases, leaving 6 bases of the junction unmatched. The CDR3 region has the DNA TGTGCCAGCAGCTTAGCGGGACAGGGGCTTGATGAGCAGTACGTC. Translated: CASSLAGQGLDEQYV.

The V gene is TRBV9, the J gene TRBJ1-2, with 9 bases identical to TRBD1. The ends lost 3 bases at V and 7 bases at J; junction bases unmatched: 13. The CDR3 length is 16 residues. From germline, CDR1 is SGDLS and CDR2 YYNGEE. The CDR3: CASSAWTGVGFGGYTF. CDR3 in DNA: TGTGCCAGCAGCGCTTGGACAGGGGTAGGGTTTGGTGGCTACACCTTC.

J is TRBJ1-2 and V is TRBV19; 8 nucleotides agree with TRBD1. CDR1 is LNHDA, CDR2 SQIVND, per germline (reference sequence). The CDR3 covers 14 residues. The V gene end was trimmed by 3 bases and the J gene end by 8 bases; junction bases not matched to a gene: 8. As DNA, the CDR3 is TGTGCCAGTAGTATCCGGGACAGGAGCGGAGGCTACACCTTC. The encoded protein is CASSIRDRSGGYTF. The entire variable domain, with the rest obtained from reference TRBV19 and TRBJ1-2, is as follows: DGGITQSPKYLFRKEGQNVTLSCEQNLNHDAMYWYRQDPGQGLRLIYYSQIVNDFQKGDIAEGYSVSREKKESFPLTVTSAQKNPTAFYLCASSIRDRSGGYTFGSGTRLTVV.

This chain joins TRBV18 and TRBJ2-1; D uncertain. The V end was cut by 0 bases, the J end by 3 bases, with 9 bases between. The CDR3 has 15 amino acids. Germline lookup yields CDR1 KGHSH and CDR2 LQKENI. The CDR3 DNA is TGTGCCAGCTCACCACCGTCCGGTTTCTACAATGAGCAGTTCTTC. Translating gives CASSPPSGFYNEQFF.

The V and J genes are TRBV19 and TRBJ1-2, with 8 bases matching TRBD1. V trimming: 5 bases; J trimming: 6 bases; junction bases outside the gene matches: 8. Germline V gene sequence: CDR1 LNHDA, CDR2 SQIVND (reference sequence). This CDR3 is 14 amino acids long. Here the CDR3 reads CASSPSGTGHGYTF. CDR3 nucleotides: TGTGCCAGTAGTCCATCCGGGACAGGCCATGGCTACACCTTC. Full variable domain (missing parts from reference TRBV19 and TRBJ1-2): DGGITQSPKYLFRKEGQNVTLSCEQNLNHDAMYWYRQDPGQGLRLIYYSQIVNDFQKGDIAEGYSVSREKKESFPLTVTSAQKNPTAFYLCASSPSGTGHGYTFGSGTRLTVV.

The chain has TRBV7-3 and TRBJ1-2; D remains unclear. The V gene's germline CDR1 is SGHTA and CDR2 FQGTGA. This CDR3 spans 12 amino acids. V lost 2 bases and J 5 bases, leaving 6 bases between the germline ends. The CDR3 loop is CASSLDGYGYTF. For the CDR3, the DNA is TGTGCCAGCAGCTTAGACGGGTATGGCTACACCTTC.

This chain links TRBV27 with TRBJ1-2; 7 bases map to TRBD1. V shed 2 bases and J 4 bases; nucleotides not matched to a gene: 7. CDR3 size: 15 residues. Germline V gene lookup returns CDR1 MNHEY and CDR2 SMNVEV (reference sequence). CDR3 DNA: TGTGCCAGCAGTTTAGGCAGGGGGTATCTCTATGGCTACACCTTC. Protein product: CASSLGRGYLYGYTF.